Shown below are 3 T cell receptor beta chains from a single sample sequenced in a study of molecular identifiers for immune sequencing clone quantification (dated by TCRdb to the late 2010s). The library was produced with PCR. The data were produced on an Illumina HiSeq 4000. The public reads were run again by TCRdb, first through fastp at Q25 and then through MiXCR, and only productive beta chains were kept. Rows with one shared CDR3 protein collapse into an entry with the most common genes and DNA. The sample contains over 55,000 distinct CDR3 sequences, around 17% of them found a single time. The ten largest clones take up about 1.5% of the sample. What was sequenced was naive CD8+ T cells from blood, with Jurkat cell RNA spiked in. The intended sense of this specimen's cell subset or site label: FACS-sorted CD8+CD4-CCR7+CD45RA+ naive T cells. These receptors were taken from a human donor in good health. Some libraries in this study had Jurkat cell RNA spiked in.

This chain uses TRBV20-1 with TRBJ2-1; 11 bases map to TRBD2. This CDR3 spans 18 amino acids. V lost 3 bases to trimming and J lost 3 bases; unmatched junction nucleotides: 13. Looked up from germline, CDR1 is DFQATT and CDR2 is SNEGSKA (reference sequence). CDR3 bases: TGCAGTGCTAGGGAAATCATCGGGACTAGCGGATTCTACAATGAGCAGTTCTTC. It codes for CSAREIIGTSGFYNEQFF.

This clonotype appeared many times. V gene TRBV12-3 or TRBV12-4 combines with J gene TRBJ1-1, with 10 bases that match TRBD1. V shed 5 bases, J shed 4 bases, and the junction held 10 bases outside the gene matches. The CDR3 is 16 amino acids. CDR3 in amino acids: CASSLPGTGDVTEAFF. The CDR3 region has the DNA TGTGCCAGCAGTCTTCCCGGGACAGGGGACGTCACTGAAGCTTTCTTT.

This clonotype was seen more than once but under ten times. The chain carries TRBV15 and TRBJ2-1, with D possibly matching TRBD2 (6 bases). Deletions cut 9 bases from V and 6 bases from J, with 12 bases between. The germline V gene encodes CDR1 LNHNV and CDR2 YYDKDF (reference sequence). The CDR3 length is 12 residues. The CDR3 protein is CATTEEGNEQFF. The CDR3, as DNA: TGTGCCACTACAGAGGAGGGCAATGAGCAGTTCTTC.